The source of this T cell receptor beta chain is a study of CD8+ T cells in alopecia areata. To note about this clone: What it binds is unknown.

Regarding treatment: oral pan-JAK inhibitor, 5-10 mg twice daily. Lesional scalp punch biopsies and peripheral blood were collected from alopecia areata patients. Sorted out of PBMCs were CD4+ T cells and CD8+ T cells. Notes on the study in general: In scalp, tofacitinib significantly decreased clonality and expanded CD8+ clones among the top 100.

cDNA serving as the sequencing template came from extracted, reverse transcribed RNA. Repertoires were generated with immunoSEQ multiplex PCR, while TCRdb's copy carries only in-frame clones and drops some. Of over 150,000 clones listed, 50% to 60% were seen once; the top ten hold approximately 3.4%. The CDR3 length is 10 residues. Deletions cut 7 bases from V and 4 bases from J, with 5 bases between. Germline values: CDR1 MNHEY, CDR2 SVGAGI. The origin of this receptor is a human donor with alopecia areata. Sequences were derived from CD4+ T cells sorted from blood, sampled at week 4, from a patient treated with tofacitinib. The chain joins TRBV6-5 to TRBJ2-7; D remains unclear. The CDR3 DNA follows: TGTGCCAGCACCTCATACGAGCAGTACTTC. Amino acid sequence: CASTSYEQYF.